These T cell receptor beta chains were read from a single sample in a study of blood T cell repertoires in COVID-19. Clones were sequenced by immunoSEQ multiplex PCR, and TCRdb holds only the in-frame ones, with some missing. This sample has roughly 230,000 clones, with roughly 80% found just once. Sequencing used peripheral blood. All receptors come from a woman over 75 with acute or convalescent COVID-19. CDR3s leave out the opening cysteine and the closing phenylalanine or tryptophan. A D gene is named only where the DNA matches it firmly. Some rows mark clone size as missing; the rest say once, few, many or name a class of expanded clone.

d_call clone_size j_call v_call cdr3_aa
- - TRBJ2-5 TRBV9 ASSPEARGDETQY
- - TRBJ1-5 TRBV7-9 ASSPRGGGEQPQH
- - TRBJ2-2 TRBV9 ASSVWDTNTGELF
TRBD2 - TRBJ2-1 TRBV19 ASSPRTSGVYEQF
- - TRBJ2-5 TRBV5-4 ASTPAQGTLDETQY
- - TRBJ2-7 TRBV6-4 ASTSQFQQETPASGGEQY
TRBD1 - TRBJ2-3 TRBV3-1/TRBV3-2 ASSQEALTGRGTQY
TRBD2 - TRBJ2-7 TRBV3-1/TRBV3-2 ASSNLAGAAEQY
TRBD1 - TRBJ2-7 TRBV11-3 ASSLGGDRPLDEQY
- - TRBJ2-3 TRBV9 ASSGPPSKTDTQY
- - TRBJ2-5 TRBV18 ASSRQETQY
- - TRBJ1-1 TRBV5-1 ASSLVGGSNTEAF
TRBD1 - TRBJ2-5 TRBV11-3 ASSPGTGRETQY
- - TRBJ1-2 TRBV5-6 ASSGRGGPGDGYT
- few TRBJ1-2 TRBV5-1 ASSLELRGYGYT
- - TRBJ2-5 TRBV9 ASSPGQSSYQETQY
TRBD1 - TRBJ2-7 TRBV2 ASSEARDRPYEQY
- few TRBJ2-6 TRBV15 ATSRGVNSGANVLT
- - TRBJ2-2 TRBV4-1 ASSPARQGTNTGELF
- - TRBJ2-3 TRBV12-2 ASRLGLAGDTQY
- once TRBJ2-1 TRBV29-1 SVERDKRWNEQF
- - TRBJ2-3 TRBV6-5 ATTPLGAADTQY
- few TRBJ2-1 TRBV28 ASSFDSYNEQF
TRBD1 - TRBJ1-2 TRBV5-6 ASSLYVGQGYGYT
TRBD1 - TRBJ1-3 TRBV27 ASSVDRGYGNTIY
TRBD2 once TRBJ2-1 TRBV3-1/TRBV3-2 ASSQATAGGSNNEQF
TRBD1 - TRBJ1-6 TRBV30 AWSRTGFIPPLH
- - TRBJ1-4 TRBV6-1 ASSEGAAVNEKLF
- - TRBJ1-1 TRBV12-3/TRBV12-4 ASSWDSAAEAF
- few TRBJ2-7 TRBV6-1 ASSDEGRRAYEQY
TRBD1 - TRBJ1-5 TRBV19 ASSDTGTVLNQPQH
- - TRBJ2-5 TRBV10-3 AISESRETQY
- - TRBJ1-3 TRBV7-9 ASSLSGQVAGNTIY
TRBD2 - TRBJ2-2 TRBV7-6 ASSSAGGAYGELF
TRBD2 - TRBJ2-2 TRBV7-9 ASSSFKTSGGAGTGELF
- - TRBJ2-3 TRBV27 ASHPDSHLTDTQY
- many TRBJ1-2 TRBV4-1 ASSSRTGLAIGYT
- - TRBJ1-6 TRBV6-1 ASSESGGANSPLH
- - TRBJ2-4 TRBV11-3 ASSSRPGGLNIQY
- few TRBJ2-7 TRBV5-6 ASSFRVTSSYEQY
TRBD1 - TRBJ1-1 TRBV6-4 ASSDTDRGFTEAF
TRBD2 - TRBJ2-7 TRBV5-6 ASSLGLADVSY